Listed below are T cell receptor beta chains from one sample, sequenced in a study of blood T cell repertoires in COVID-19. TCRdb keeps only in-frame clones here, not all; method: immunoSEQ multiplex PCR. The repertoire holds 200,000 to 250,000 clones, roughly 79% seen once, with around 16% in the top ten. Sequencing was done on a sample of PBMCs or T cells enriched from blood (not recorded which). The source of these receptors is a man in his forties who had recovered from COVID-19. CDR3s include the opening cysteine and the closing phenylalanine or tryptophan. The D gene is left open where the match is weak. The size of a clone is reported for some rows only, either as once, few or many, or as a class for expanded clones.

J | D | size | V | CDR3 | DNA
TRBJ1-5 | TRBD1 | - | TRBV6-2/TRBV6-3 | CASSPHPRGPNPPQHF | TGTGCCAGCAGCCCGCACCCCAGGGGGCCTAACCCGCCCCAGCATTTT
TRBJ2-2 | TRBD1 | - | TRBV11-3 | CASSTTGGDTGELFF | TGTGCCAGCAGCACGACAGGGGGCGACACCGGGGAGCTGTTTTTT
TRBJ1-2 | - | - | TRBV11-2 | CASSLDLNRGYTF | TGTGCCAGCAGCTTAGATCTGAATAGAGGCTACACCTTC
TRBJ1-6 | - | - | TRBV14 | CASSAPLGRGGNNSPLHF | TGTGCCAGCAGCGCTCCGCTGGGTCGGGGGGGGAATAATTCACCCCTCCACTTT
TRBJ1-1 | TRBD1 | - | TRBV7-9 | CASSPRGQGLVAFF | TGTGCCAGCAGCCCGCGAGGACAGGGTTTGGTAGCTTTCTTT
TRBJ1-5 | - | - | TRBV5-5 | CASSLEAGRVQPQHF | TGTGCCAGCAGCTTGGAGGCAGGGAGGGTCCAGCCCCAGCATTTT
TRBJ2-3 | - | - | TRBV5-1 | CASSYSGFSTDTQYF | TGCGCCAGCAGCTACAGCGGGTTTAGCACAGATACGCAGTATTTT
TRBJ2-3 | TRBD1 | - | TRBV23-1 | CASSHPDRATQYF | TGCGCCAGCAGCCACCCGGACAGGGCCACGCAGTATTTT
TRBJ1-2 | - | - | TRBV6-5 | CASSYSSLDYGYTF | TGTGCCAGCAGTTACTCCAGCCTAGACTATGGCTACACCTTC
TRBJ1-1 | TRBD1 | - | TRBV4-2 | CASSQASGGNTEAFF | TGTGCCAGCAGCCAAGCGTCAGGGGGGAACACTGAAGCTTTCTTT
TRBJ2-1 | TRBD1 | - | TRBV24-1 | CATSDPGQGSYNEQFF | TGTGCCACCAGTGACCCGGGACAGGGCTCCTACAATGAGCAGTTCTTC
TRBJ1-5 | - | - | TRBV15 | CATSSRTDSNQPQHF | TGTGCCACCAGCTCTCGGACAGATAGCAATCAGCCCCAGCATTTT
TRBJ1-1 | - | - | TRBV3-1/TRBV3-2 | CASSQRHLNTEAFF | TGTGCCAGCAGCCAAAGACACCTGAACACTGAAGCTTTCTTT
TRBJ2-7 | TRBD1 | - | TRBV7-3 | CASRYRGVLGVSSYEQYF | TGTGCCAGCAGATACAGGGGCGTTTTGGGGGTGAGCTCCTACGAGCAGTACTTC
TRBJ1-4 | - | - | TRBV30 | CAGSQVGAGGKLFF | TGTGCCGGGTCACAGGTAGGGGCCGGGGGAAAACTGTTTTTT
TRBJ1-4 | TRBD1 | - | TRBV28 | CASAPGQYNEKLFF | TGTGCCAGCGCACCGGGACAGTATAATGAAAAACTGTTTTTT
TRBJ2-3 | - | few | TRBV15 | CATSTTGTQYF | TGTGCCACCAGCACCACTGGTACGCAGTATTTT
TRBJ1-2 | TRBD1 | - | TRBV19 | CASGDRDSYGYTF | TGTGCCAGCGGAGACAGGGACAGCTATGGCTACACCTTC
TRBJ2-5 | - | - | TRBV28 | CASSLSGRFRETQYF | TGTGCCAGCAGTCTCAGCGGGCGTTTCCGGGAGACCCAGTACTTC
TRBJ2-7 | - | - | TRBV28 | CASSWTVSEQYF | TGTGCCAGCAGCTGGACAGTCAGCGAGCAGTACTTC